The TCR beta chain under discussion was sequenced for a study of shared clonotypes between healthy human individuals. The study's findings and limits: Generation probabilities were higher for clonotypes shared across all four sorted-subset donors than for unshared ones.

Nashville, Tennessee was home to all donors, each a Caucasian adult. CD4+ cells underwent separation, giving CD45RA+ naive and CD45RA-negative memory subsets. Several immunoSEQ plates held equal portions of the genomic DNA taken from each subset. Profiling relied on immunoSEQ multiplex PCR, and the TCRdb table lists in-frame clones only, not all of them. The repertoire has roughly 2.4 million clones, nearly 97% of them found once; the top ten carry 0.13%. This CDR3 has 13 residues. Germline V gene data show CDR1 as SGHRS and CDR2 as YFSETQ. V lost 4 bases, J lost 1 base, and 7 bases lay in between. Concerning this clone: What it binds is unknown. Other DNA sequences within the sample encode an identical CDR3.

The receptor was derived from a man aged 18 to 29 in good health. Sequencing used naive CD4+ T cells sorted from blood. As for subset: CD45RA+ positively selected. This chain joins TRBV5-1 and TRBJ2-3, with D unclear. CDR3 loop: CASSLGGTDTQYF. The CDR3 nucleotides read TGCGCCAGCAGCCTCGGAGGCACAGATACGCAGTATTTT.